This T cell receptor beta chain was obtained from a study of T cell responses to AZD1222 COVID-19 vaccine. CDR3 length equals 10 residues. CDR1 is MNHEY, CDR2 SMNVEV, per germline (reference sequence). Trimming shortened V by 8 bases and J by 3 bases, and 5 bases separated the two germline ends. To note about this clone: What it recognizes is unknown. Within the sample, other DNA sequences also encode this same CDR3.

Clones were sequenced by immunoSEQ multiplex PCR, and TCRdb holds only the in-frame ones, with some missing. The table lists about 170,000 clones, 80% to 90% of them singletons. Findings and limits, study-wide: Among the donors, most were white British and more were female, and clonal diversity was possibly underestimated. Targeting of unmutated variant regions was reportedly seen in nearly half of spike-specific TCRs.

The rearrangement uses TRBV27 and TRBJ2-7; D is ambiguous. The specimen comprised peripheral blood, sampled 28 days after the second dose of the MenACWY control vaccine. This TCR derives from an adult who received the MenACWY meningococcal vaccine as a control. In nucleotides, the CDR3 is TGTGCCAGCGGGTACTACGAGCAGTACTTC. Its protein product is CASGYYEQYF.